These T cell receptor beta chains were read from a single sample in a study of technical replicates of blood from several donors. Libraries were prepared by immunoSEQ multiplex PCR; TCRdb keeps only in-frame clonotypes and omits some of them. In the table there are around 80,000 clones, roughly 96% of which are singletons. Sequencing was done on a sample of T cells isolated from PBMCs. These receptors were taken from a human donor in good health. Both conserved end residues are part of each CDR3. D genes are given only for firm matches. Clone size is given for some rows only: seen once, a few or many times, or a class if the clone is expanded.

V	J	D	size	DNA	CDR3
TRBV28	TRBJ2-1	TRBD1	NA	TGTGCCAGCACTATACCCGGGACAGGGCGGCGCAATGAGCAGTTCTTC	CASTIPGTGRRNEQFF
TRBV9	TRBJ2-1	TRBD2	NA	TGTGCCAGCACCCTAGGCGGCGGGACTAGCGGGGTTTACAATGAGCAGTTCTTC	CASTLGGGTSGVYNEQFF
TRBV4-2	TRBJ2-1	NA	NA	TGTGCCAGCAGCCAAGTATTTACGCGGGATTTAGACAATGAGCAGTTCTTC	CASSQVFTRDLDNEQFF
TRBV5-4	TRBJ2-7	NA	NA	TGTGCCAGCAGTACTCTGAGCGCCACCTACGAGCAGTACTTC	CASSTLSATYEQYF
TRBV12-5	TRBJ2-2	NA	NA	TGTGCTAGTGGTTTCCCAGCGGCCGGGGAGCTGTTTTTT	CASGFPAAGELFF
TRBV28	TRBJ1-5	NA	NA	TGTGCCAGCAGTTTGATCGGACAGAATTATCAGCCCCAGCATTTT	CASSLIGQNYQPQHF
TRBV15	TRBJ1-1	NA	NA	TGTGCCACCAGCAGATCCGGAGGCACTGAAGCTTTCTTT	CATSRSGGTEAFF
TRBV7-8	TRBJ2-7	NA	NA	TGTGCCAGCAGCTCGGGACTGGGCGAGCAGTACTTC	CASSSGLGEQYF
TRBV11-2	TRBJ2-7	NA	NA	TGTGCCAGCAGCTTAGGGCAGGTCCTCGAGCAGTACTTC	CASSLGQVLEQYF
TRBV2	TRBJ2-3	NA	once	TGTGCCAGCATTAGGGGGACAAACACAGATACGCAGTATTTT	CASIRGTNTDTQYF
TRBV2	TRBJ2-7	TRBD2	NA	TGTGCCAGCAGTGAAGCGCTAGCGGAGAGGGACGAGCAGTACTTC	CASSEALAERDEQYF
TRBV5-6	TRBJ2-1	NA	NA	TGTGCCAGCAGCGGAGATTGGGGCGCCGTCTACAATGAGCAGTTCTTC	CASSGDWGAVYNEQFF
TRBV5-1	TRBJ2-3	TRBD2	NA	TGCGCCAGCACATCTAGCGGGGGGACAGATACGCAGTATTTT	CASTSSGGTDTQYF
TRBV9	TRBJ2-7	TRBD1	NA	TGTGCCAGCAGCGTGGGTTTCCTGGGACAGGGGCCCTACGAGCAGTACTTC	CASSVGFLGQGPYEQYF
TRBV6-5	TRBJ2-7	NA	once	TGTGCCAGCAGTTACTCCGGGACTGGCTACGAGCAGTACTTC	CASSYSGTGYEQYF
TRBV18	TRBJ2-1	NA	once	TGTGCCAGCTCACCAGGTTTCACTAACAATGAGCAGTTCTTC	CASSPGFTNNEQFF
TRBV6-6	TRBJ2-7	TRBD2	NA	TGTGCCAGCAGGAATAGCGGGAGGAGCTCCTACGAGCAGTACTTC	CASRNSGRSSYEQYF
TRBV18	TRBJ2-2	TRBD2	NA	TGTGCCACCTTGACTAGCGGGGGACCGAACACCGGGGAGCTGTTTTTT	CATLTSGGPNTGELFF
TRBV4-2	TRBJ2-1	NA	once	TGTGTCAGCAGCCATAGCAGTGAGCAGTTCTTC	CVSSHSSEQFF
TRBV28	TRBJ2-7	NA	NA	TGTGCCAGCAGTTTTCCAGGGAACTCCTACGAGCAGTACTTC	CASSFPGNSYEQYF
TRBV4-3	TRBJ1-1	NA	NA	TGCGCCAGCAGCCAAGATGAGACTCCCCCGGAGGCTTTCTTT	CASSQDETPPEAFF
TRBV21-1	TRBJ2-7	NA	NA	TGTGCCAGCAGCAGGGAAGGGGGAAGCGAGCAGTACTTC	CASSREGGSEQYF
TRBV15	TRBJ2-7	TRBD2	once	TGTGCCACCAGCAGAGCCGGCGGGAGAGAAGAGCAGTACTTC	CATSRAGGREEQYF
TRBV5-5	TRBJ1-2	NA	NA	TGTGCCAGCAGCTTGGCAGGGGACTACGGCTACACCTTC	CASSLAGDYGYTF
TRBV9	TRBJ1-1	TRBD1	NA	TGTGCCAGCAGCGTAGAATCAGGGGGCATCACTGAAGCTTTCTTT	CASSVESGGITEAFF
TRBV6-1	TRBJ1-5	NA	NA	TGTGCCAGCAGTGAAGCGCAAGGACACACTCAGCCCCAGCATTTT	CASSEAQGHTQPQHF
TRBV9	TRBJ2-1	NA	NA	TGTGCCAGCAGCGTAGGGGCGGGGCCCTTGGATGAGCAGTTCTTC	CASSVGAGPLDEQFF
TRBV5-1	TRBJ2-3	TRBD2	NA	TGCGCCAGCAGTGGTGGTTTCGGGACTAGCGGCACAGATACGCAGTATTTT	CASSGGFGTSGTDTQYF
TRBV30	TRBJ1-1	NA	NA	TGTGCCTGGAGCCTAAATATAAACACTGAAGCTTTCTTT	CAWSLNINTEAFF
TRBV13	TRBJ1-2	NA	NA	TGTGCCAGCAGCTTTTTTAGTACCGGGAACTATGGCTACACCTTC	CASSFFSTGNYGYTF
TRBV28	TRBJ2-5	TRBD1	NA	TGTGCCAGCAGTACTCCCTGGGACAGGGTGGAAGAGACCCAGTACTTC	CASSTPWDRVEETQYF
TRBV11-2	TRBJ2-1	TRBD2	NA	TGTGCCAGCAGCCTCCGGGGTAGCGGGAGGTTCAATGAGCAGTTCTTC	CASSLRGSGRFNEQFF
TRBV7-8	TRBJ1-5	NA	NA	TGTGCCAGCAGCGAAGGTAGGGGAGGTCAGCCCCAGCATTTT	CASSEGRGGQPQHF
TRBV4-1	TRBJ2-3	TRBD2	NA	TGCGCCAGCAGCCAAGGTCTAGCGGGCGGTCGAAATACAGATACGCAGTATTTT	CASSQGLAGGRNTDTQYF
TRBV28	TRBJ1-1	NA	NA	TGTGCCAGCAGTTTAGGAGACACTGAAGCTTTCTTT	CASSLGDTEAFF
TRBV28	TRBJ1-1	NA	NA	TGTGCCAGCAGTTTACTTACAGGGTTGATGAACACTGAAGCTTTCTTT	CASSLLTGLMNTEAFF
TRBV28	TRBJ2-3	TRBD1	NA	TGTGCCAGCAGTTTAAGTTTCTCCGGGACAGGGGGCAGAGATACGCAGTATTTT	CASSLSFSGTGGRDTQYF
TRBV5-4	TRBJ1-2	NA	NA	TGTGCCAGCAGCTTGGATAGGGGATCTTCTGGCTACACCTTC	CASSLDRGSSGYTF
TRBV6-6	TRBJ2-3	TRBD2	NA	TGTGCCAGCAGCCCTAGCGGGAGTAGAAGCACAGATACGCAGTATTTT	CASSPSGSRSTDTQYF
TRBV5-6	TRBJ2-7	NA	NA	TGTGCCAGCAGCTTGGGGCCTGTTGACGAGCAGTACTTC	CASSLGPVDEQYF
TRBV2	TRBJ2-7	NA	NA	TGTGCCAGCATATTTATGGCAGGGGACTACGAGCAGTACTTC	CASIFMAGDYEQYF
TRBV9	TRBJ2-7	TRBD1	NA	TGTGCCAGCAGCGGGAACCCCTCCCGGGACAGTTCCTACGAGCAGTACTTC	CASSGNPSRDSSYEQYF
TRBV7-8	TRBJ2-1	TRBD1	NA	TGTGCCAGCAGCTTAGACGGGACAGGGGTCAATGAGCAGTTCTTC	CASSLDGTGVNEQFF
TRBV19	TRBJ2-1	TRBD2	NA	TGTGCCAGTAGAGGGACTTCCCCGTCTGGGCGGGAGAAGGCAGGCTCCTACAATGAGCAGTTCTTC	CASRGTSPSGREKAGSYNEQFF
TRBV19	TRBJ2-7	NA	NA	TGTGCCAGTAGCCACGAGGGAAGCTCCTACGAGCAGTACTTC	CASSHEGSSYEQYF
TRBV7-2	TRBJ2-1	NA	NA	TGTGCCAGCAGCTTTCAGTTCAGCTCCTACAATGAGCAGTTCTTC	CASSFQFSSYNEQFF